The rows below give T cell receptor beta chains drawn from one sample of a study of a mutant IDH1 vaccine in newly diagnosed glioma. Clones were read by immunoSEQ multiplex PCR, and TCRdb kept only the in-frame ones, dropping some. The data hold some 90,000 clones, with roughly 80% observed a single time. Sequencing was performed on PBMCs, taken from a glioma patient treated with radiotherapy, temozolomide or both. The receptor set was obtained from a man in his forties with glioma. Some clones in this sample may be carry-over from other donors' samples. Each CDR3 is given with its conserved first and last residue. D genes are given only for firm matches. The listing skips clone size in some rows; elsewhere it reads once, few, many or a size class.

j_call: TRBJ2-1; cdr3_length: 13; clone_size: -; v_call: TRBV29-1; d_call: -; cdr3_aa: CSVDLTGYNEQFF; cdr3_nt: TGCAGCGTTGATCTGACAGGATACAATGAGCAGTTCTTC
j_call: TRBJ2-5; cdr3_length: 15; clone_size: -; v_call: TRBV30; d_call: TRBD1; cdr3_aa: CAWSKGQGALETQYF; cdr3_nt: TGTGCCTGGAGTAAGGGACAGGGGGCTTTGGAGACCCAGTACTTC
j_call: TRBJ2-4; cdr3_length: 16; clone_size: -; v_call: TRBV28; d_call: TRBD2; cdr3_aa: CASSLRGGLAKNIQYF; cdr3_nt: TGTGCCAGCAGTCTTCGGGGGGGGCTTGCCAAAAACATTCAGTACTTC
j_call: TRBJ1-2; cdr3_length: 14; clone_size: -; v_call: TRBV5-6; d_call: TRBD1; cdr3_aa: CASSYSRGIYGYTF; cdr3_nt: TGTGCCAGCAGCTATAGCAGGGGGATCTATGGCTACACCTTC
j_call: TRBJ2-7; cdr3_length: 14; clone_size: -; v_call: TRBV9; d_call: TRBD2; cdr3_aa: CASSAGLASYEQYF; cdr3_nt: TGTGCCAGCAGCGCGGGACTAGCTTCCTACGAGCAGTACTTC
j_call: TRBJ2-7; cdr3_length: 13; clone_size: -; v_call: TRBV9; d_call: -; cdr3_aa: CASSVDIKGEQYF; cdr3_nt: TGTGCCAGCAGCGTAGATATTAAAGGCGAGCAGTACTTC
j_call: TRBJ2-4; cdr3_length: 17; clone_size: -; v_call: TRBV5-1; d_call: TRBD2; cdr3_aa: CASSFEAGGPAKNIQYF; cdr3_nt: TGCGCCAGCAGCTTCGAAGCGGGGGGGCCCGCCAAAAACATTCAGTACTTC
j_call: TRBJ1-2; cdr3_length: 14; clone_size: few; v_call: TRBV27; d_call: TRBD1; cdr3_aa: CASRGQGGSYGYTF; cdr3_nt: TGTGCCAGCAGGGGACAGGGAGGCTCCTACGGCTACACCTTC
j_call: TRBJ2-6; cdr3_length: 15; clone_size: -; v_call: TRBV6-1; d_call: -; cdr3_aa: CASSRQSSGANVLTF; cdr3_nt: TGTGCCAGCTCCAGACAGAGCTCTGGGGCCAACGTCCTGACTTTC
j_call: TRBJ1-1; cdr3_length: 15; clone_size: few; v_call: TRBV5-8; d_call: TRBD1; cdr3_aa: CASSLYQGAAPEAFF; cdr3_nt: TGTGCCAGCAGCTTGTATCAGGGGGCTGCCCCTGAAGCTTTCTTT